One sample yielded the 11 T cell receptor beta chains listed below, sequenced in a study of post-analysis software for immune sequencing data (dated by TCRdb to about 2015). What the authors observed across the whole study: Patients showed significantly higher frequencies than controls for several TRBV segments, among them TRBV5-6, TRBV5-1 and TRBV20-1.

These TCRs are of unknown antigen specificity. The library was obtained by PCR. Sequencing instrument: Illumina HiSeq 2500. Unique molecular identifiers were incorporated into TCR beta cDNA libraries to reduce PCR and sequencing biases. TCRdb took the public reads, trimmed them with fastp at Q25, ran MiXCR for clone calling and kept in-frame beta chains. Every entry covers one CDR3 protein and lists the most common genes and DNA from its rows. Counted in this sample were about 540,000 distinct CDR3 sequences; less than 40% of them appeared once. Approximately 6% of the sample belongs to the ten largest clones. What was sequenced was blood. These receptors were obtained from a girl under 18 with multiple sclerosis.

The CDR3 nucleotides read TGCGCCAGCAGCCCAGACCAAGGCGGGCCCGCGAGGACCCAGTACTTC. It encodes CASSPDQGGPARTQYF. The chain recombines TRBV4-1 with TRBJ2-5; tentatively, D is TRBD2 (5 bases). V gave up 4 bases and J gave up 7 bases, with 22 bases separating them. CDR1 and CDR2 from the germline V gene are MGHRA and YSYEKL. This CDR3 comprises 16 residues.

As regards this clonotype: The junction shows a germline mismatch at one end, possibly a read error. This chain uses TRBV11-2 with TRBJ1-3; D perhaps matches TRBD1 (6 bases). The CDR3 is 16 residues long. CDR1 and CDR2 from the germline V gene are SGHAT and FQNNGV. CDR3 in amino acids: CTSTLGAGGPGNTIYF. DNA of the CDR3: TGTACCAGCACCTTGGGGGCGGGGGGCCCCGGAAACACCATATATTTT.

Only a few counts were recorded for this clonotype. This chain links TRBV12-3 or TRBV12-4 with TRBJ1-1, with D possibly being TRBD1 (5 bases). CDR3 length equals 13 residues. Trimming left V 7 bases short and J 1 base short, with 10 bases between. The CDR3 loop reads CASKQTANTEAFF. The CDR3 coding sequence is TGTGCCAGCAAACAGACAGCGAACACTGAAGCTTTCTTT.

The chain couples TRBV6-5 to TRBJ2-7, with D maybe TRBD2 (6 bases). The CDR3 runs to 14 residues. Germline V gene sequence: CDR1 MNHEY, CDR2 SVGAGI. Trimming cost V 8 bases and J 2 bases, with 16 bases left between them. The CDR3 nucleotides are TGTGCCAGCCGGGAGACTAGTTTCGCCTACGAGCAGTACTTC. The encoded protein is CASRETSFAYEQYF.

This clonotype occurred a few times. The chain couples TRBV14 to TRBJ2-5; D gene unclear. The germline CDR1 and CDR2 sequences are SGHDN and FVKESK. The CDR3 runs 15 residues. V was shortened by 1 base and J by 3 bases, with 12 bases between the two germline ends. This chain's CDR3 is CASSQGRTIEETQYF. The CDR3 region has the DNA TGTGCCAGCAGCCAAGGCCGGACGATCGAAGAGACCCAGTACTTC.

V is TRBV10-2 and J is TRBJ1-1, with D uncertain. Per germline, CDR1 WSHSY and CDR2 SAAADI. Trimming removed 4 bases from V and 10 bases from J, with 13 bases in between. This CDR3 contains 12 residues. The CDR3 DNA follows: TGCGCCAGCAGTGGAATTGATGTGAGAGCTTTCTTT. This gives the protein CASSGIDVRAFF.

The gene calls are TRBV20-1 and TRBJ2-1; D tentatively reads TRBD1 or TRBD2 (5 bases each). There are 16 residues in the CDR3. CDR1 DFQATT and CDR2 SNEGSKA come from the germline V gene (reference sequence). The V and J ends lost 6 bases and 1 base respectively, with 19 bases between them. The chain's CDR3 is CSAPMDGTASYNEQFF. The DNA of the CDR3 is TGCAGTGCCCCCATGGATGGGACGGCTTCCTACAATGAGCAGTTCTTC.

This clonotype was seen a few times. The chain uses TRBV12-3 or TRBV12-4 and TRBJ1-2; D remains unclear. The CDR3 runs 13 residues. V was trimmed by 5 bases and J by 6 bases, leaving 13 bases between them. CDR3 sequence: CASSPRLGHGYTF. CDR3 bases: TGTGCCAGCAGTCCTAGGCTCGGCCATGGCTACACCTTC.

This clonotype was detected a few times. The chain is built from TRBV4-1 and TRBJ2-7, with 9 nucleotides matching TRBD1. The CDR3 covers 14 residues. The junction had 5 bases not matched to a gene; V was cut back by 2 bases and J by 6 bases. Germline CDR1 MGHRA, CDR2 YSYEKL. CDR3 residues: CASSQSGQGGEQYF. CDR3 in DNA: TGCGCCAGCAGCCAATCGGGACAGGGCGGCGAGCAGTACTTC.

V usage is TRBV6-5 and J usage is TRBJ1-2, with TRBD1 matching 12 bases. CDR3 length equals 14 residues. Trimming removed 6 bases from V and 6 bases from J; junction bases left unmatched: 5. Germline V gene lookup returns CDR1 MNHEY and CDR2 SVGAGI. In nucleotides, the CDR3 is TGTGCCAGCAGCAACCGGGACAGGGGGCATGGCTACACCTTC. This encodes CASSNRDRGHGYTF.

The rearrangement links TRBV5-1 to TRBJ2-1; the D is unclear. Germline V CDR1 and CDR2: SGHRS, YFSETQ. The V gene lost 1 base and the J gene lost 0 bases, with 8 bases spanning the gap. There are 15 residues in the CDR3. CDR3 DNA sequence: TGCGCCAGCAGCTTGAGGGCAGTCTCCTACAATGAGCAGTTCTTC. This sequence encodes CASSLRAVSYNEQFF.